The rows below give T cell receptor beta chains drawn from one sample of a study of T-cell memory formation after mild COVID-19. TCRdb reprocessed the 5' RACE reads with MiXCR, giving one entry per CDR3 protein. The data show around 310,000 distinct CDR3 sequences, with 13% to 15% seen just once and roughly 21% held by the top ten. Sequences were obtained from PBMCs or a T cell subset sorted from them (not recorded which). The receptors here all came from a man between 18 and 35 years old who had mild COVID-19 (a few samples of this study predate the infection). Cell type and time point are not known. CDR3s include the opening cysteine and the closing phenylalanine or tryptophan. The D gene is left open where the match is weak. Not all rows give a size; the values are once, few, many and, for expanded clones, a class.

CDR3aa: CSAGSFDSADTQYF
CDR3nt: TGCAGTGCCGGAAGTTTCGACTCTGCAGATACGCAGTATTTT
abundance: few
v_gene: TRBV20-1
d_gene: .
j_gene: TRBJ2-3

CDR3aa: CSGQGAGTGELFF
CDR3nt: TGCAGCGGACAGGGGGCAGGCACCGGGGAGCTGTTTTTT
abundance: .
v_gene: TRBV29-1
d_gene: TRBD1
j_gene: TRBJ2-2

CDR3aa: CASSLIGSIYGYTF
CDR3nt: TGTGCCAGCAGCTTAATCGGGTCTATCTATGGCTACACCTTC
abundance: few
v_gene: TRBV11-2
d_gene: .
j_gene: TRBJ1-2

CDR3aa: CASSSGQGSDEQFF
CDR3nt: TGTGCCAGCAGCTCGGGACAGGGTAGCGATGAGCAGTTCTTC
abundance: few
v_gene: TRBV7-3
d_gene: TRBD1
j_gene: TRBJ2-1

CDR3aa: CASSLRGEQFF
CDR3nt: TGTGCCAGCAGTTTAAGGGGGGAGCAGTTCTTC
abundance: .
v_gene: TRBV12-3/TRBV12-4
d_gene: .
j_gene: TRBJ2-1

CDR3aa: CASSFGDEQYF
CDR3nt: TGTGCCAGCAGTTTTGGGGACGAGCAGTACTTC
abundance: few
v_gene: TRBV12-3/TRBV12-4
d_gene: .
j_gene: TRBJ2-7

CDR3aa: CASTLVDGTDTQYF
CDR3nt: TGTGCCAGCACCCTAGTAGACGGCACAGATACGCAGTATTTT
abundance: .
v_gene: TRBV12-3/TRBV12-4
d_gene: .
j_gene: TRBJ2-3

CDR3aa: CASSSPGGQPQHF
CDR3nt: TGTGCCAGCAGCTCGCCTGGCGGGCAGCCCCAGCATTTT
abundance: .
v_gene: TRBV7-2
d_gene: .
j_gene: TRBJ1-5

CDR3aa: CSATPDRLGSKETQYF
CDR3nt: TGCAGTGCTACTCCCGACAGGCTAGGATCGAAAGAGACCCAGTACTTC
abundance: .
v_gene: TRBV20-1
d_gene: .
j_gene: TRBJ2-5

CDR3aa: CSVAVNSGANVLTF
CDR3nt: TGCAGCGTTGCTGTGAACTCTGGGGCCAACGTCCTGACTTTC
abundance: few
v_gene: TRBV29-1
d_gene: .
j_gene: TRBJ2-6

CDR3aa: CASSDGPLSRDTQYF
CDR3nt: TGTGCCAGCAGCGATGGGCCCCTTAGCAGGGATACGCAGTATTTT
abundance: many
v_gene: TRBV9
d_gene: .
j_gene: TRBJ2-3

CDR3aa: CASSLMAGAYNEQFF
CDR3nt: TGTGCCAGCAGCTTAATGGCGGGAGCCTACAATGAGCAGTTCTTC
abundance: .
v_gene: TRBV7-3
d_gene: TRBD2
j_gene: TRBJ2-1

CDR3aa: CASSTASRGREQFF
CDR3nt: TGTGCCAGCAGCACGGCCTCCCGGGGCAGGGAGCAGTTCTTC
abundance: .
v_gene: TRBV7-2
d_gene: .
j_gene: TRBJ2-1

CDR3aa: CASSLYQQGTNYGYTF
CDR3nt: TGTGCCAGCAGCTTATATCAACAGGGAACTAACTATGGCTACACCTTC
abundance: .
v_gene: TRBV7-2
d_gene: .
j_gene: TRBJ1-2

CDR3aa: CASSEISRATEAFF
CDR3nt: TGCGCCAGCAGCGAGATCTCCAGGGCGACTGAAGCTTTCTTT
abundance: few
v_gene: TRBV4-1
d_gene: .
j_gene: TRBJ1-1

CDR3aa: CSASKRLLTTYEQYF
CDR3nt: TGCAGTGCTAGCAAGAGGCTTCTAACTACCTACGAGCAGTACTTC
abundance: .
v_gene: TRBV20-1
d_gene: .
j_gene: TRBJ2-7

CDR3aa: CSAPDNARSNQPQHF
CDR3nt: TGCAGTGCTCCCGACAATGCCAGGAGCAATCAGCCCCAGCATTTT
abundance: .
v_gene: TRBV20-1
d_gene: .
j_gene: TRBJ1-5

CDR3aa: CASSQAAGETDTQYF
CDR3nt: TGCGCCAGCAGCCAAGCTGCGGGGGAGACAGATACGCAGTATTTT
abundance: many
v_gene: TRBV4-3
d_gene: TRBD2
j_gene: TRBJ2-3

CDR3aa: CASRDADNSPLHF
CDR3nt: TGCGCCAGCAGGGACGCCGATAATTCACCCCTCCACTTT
abundance: few
v_gene: TRBV5-1
d_gene: .
j_gene: TRBJ1-6

CDR3aa: CSARWGDEQFF
CDR3nt: TGCAGTGCTAGATGGGGGGATGAGCAGTTCTTC
abundance: few
v_gene: TRBV20-1
d_gene: .
j_gene: TRBJ2-1

CDR3aa: CASSLAFRDTEAFF
CDR3nt: TGTGCCAGCAGCTTAGCGTTCAGGGACACTGAAGCTTTCTTT
abundance: few
v_gene: TRBV7-9
d_gene: .
j_gene: TRBJ1-1

CDR3aa: CASSPVADSNQPQHF
CDR3nt: TGTGCCAGCTCACCAGTTGCAGATAGCAATCAGCCCCAGCATTTT
abundance: .
v_gene: TRBV18
d_gene: .
j_gene: TRBJ1-5

CDR3aa: CASSPTGPNNSPLHF
CDR3nt: TGTGCCAGCAGTCCGACGGGACCCAATAATTCACCCCTCCACTTT
abundance: .
v_gene: TRBV5-6
d_gene: .
j_gene: TRBJ1-6

CDR3aa: CASSLKRGDQETQYF
CDR3nt: TGTGCCAGCAGCTTGAAGCGGGGGGACCAAGAGACCCAGTACTTC
abundance: many
v_gene: TRBV12-3/TRBV12-4
d_gene: TRBD2
j_gene: TRBJ2-5

CDR3aa: CASSSRASESNQPQHF
CDR3nt: TGTGCCAGCAGTTCAAGAGCCTCGGAGAGCAATCAGCCCCAGCATTTT
abundance: few
v_gene: TRBV2
d_gene: .
j_gene: TRBJ1-5

CDR3aa: CASSPWMNTEAFF
CDR3nt: TGTGCCAGCAGCCCCTGGATGAACACTGAAGCTTTCTTT
abundance: few
v_gene: TRBV14
d_gene: .
j_gene: TRBJ1-1

CDR3aa: CASSQVPSEETQYF
CDR3nt: TGCGCCAGCAGCCAAGTCCCTAGCGAGGAGACCCAGTACTTC
abundance: few
v_gene: TRBV4-1
d_gene: .
j_gene: TRBJ2-5

CDR3aa: CASSHLAGVEGSYNEQFF
CDR3nt: TGCGCCAGCAGCCATTTAGCGGGGGTCGAAGGGTCCTACAATGAGCAGTTCTTC
abundance: many
v_gene: TRBV4-1
d_gene: TRBD2
j_gene: TRBJ2-1

CDR3aa: CASSLVRAVREGGTNTEAFF
CDR3nt: TGTGCCAGCAGTTTAGTGCGAGCAGTCAGGGAGGGGGGGACGAACACTGAAGCTTTCTTT
abundance: many
v_gene: TRBV12-3/TRBV12-4
d_gene: .
j_gene: TRBJ1-1

CDR3aa: CATPRGPQETQYF
CDR3nt: TGTGCCACCCCGCGTGGACCCCAAGAGACCCAGTACTTC
abundance: .
v_gene: TRBV15
d_gene: .
j_gene: TRBJ2-5

CDR3aa: CASSQGSHGSQYF
CDR3nt: TGTGCCAGCAGCCAAGGAAGCCACGGGTCGCAGTATTTT
abundance: few
v_gene: TRBV14
d_gene: .
j_gene: TRBJ2-3

CDR3aa: CASGGAGELFF
CDR3nt: TGTGCCAGCGGGGGGGCCGGGGAGCTGTTTTTT
abundance: .
v_gene: TRBV11-1
d_gene: TRBD2
j_gene: TRBJ2-2

CDR3aa: CASSLISRQGPGEQFF
CDR3nt: TGTGCCAGCAGCTTAATAAGCCGACAGGGTCCGGGTGAGCAGTTCTTC
abundance: few
v_gene: TRBV11-3
d_gene: TRBD1
j_gene: TRBJ2-1

CDR3aa: CSVGLVTTDTQYF
CDR3nt: TGCAGCGTCGGATTAGTTACGACAGATACGCAGTATTTT
abundance: .
v_gene: TRBV29-1
d_gene: .
j_gene: TRBJ2-3

CDR3aa: CASSLSRGPVATEAFF
CDR3nt: TGTGCCAGCAGTTTAAGCAGGGGGCCCGTGGCCACTGAAGCTTTCTTT
abundance: .
v_gene: TRBV12-3/TRBV12-4
d_gene: TRBD1
j_gene: TRBJ1-1

CDR3aa: CASSLNPPFLYGYTF
CDR3nt: TGTGCCAGCAGTCTCAACCCACCGTTCCTCTATGGCTACACCTTC
abundance: few
v_gene: TRBV27
d_gene: .
j_gene: TRBJ1-2

CDR3aa: CATSEGQFPHYGYTF
CDR3nt: TGTGCCACCAGCGAAGGACAGTTCCCGCACTATGGCTACACCTTC
abundance: .
v_gene: TRBV15
d_gene: .
j_gene: TRBJ1-2

CDR3aa: CAGGGSYNEQFF
CDR3nt: TGTGCTGGGGGGGGCTCCTACAATGAGCAGTTCTTC
abundance: .
v_gene: TRBV10-3
d_gene: TRBD2
j_gene: TRBJ2-1

CDR3aa: CASSIPGGRTDTQYF
CDR3nt: TGTGCCAGCAGTATACCGGGGGGCCGTACAGATACGCAGTATTTT
abundance: .
v_gene: TRBV27
d_gene: .
j_gene: TRBJ2-3

CDR3aa: CAISESGYQETQYF
CDR3nt: TGTGCCATCAGTGAGTCTGGGTACCAAGAGACCCAGTACTTC
abundance: few
v_gene: TRBV10-3
d_gene: .
j_gene: TRBJ2-5

CDR3aa: CASSSTPSVTEAFF
CDR3nt: TGTGCCAGCAGTTCGACCCCGTCCGTCACTGAAGCTTTCTTT
abundance: .
v_gene: TRBV7-9
d_gene: .
j_gene: TRBJ1-1

CDR3aa: CASTPGVETQYF
CDR3nt: TGTGCCAGCACGCCTGGGGTAGAGACCCAGTACTTC
abundance: .
v_gene: TRBV6-2/TRBV6-3
d_gene: .
j_gene: TRBJ2-5

CDR3aa: CASSLVRAEAFF
CDR3nt: TGTGCCAGCAGCTTAGTGAGAGCTGAAGCTTTCTTT
abundance: few
v_gene: TRBV7-2
d_gene: .
j_gene: TRBJ1-1

CDR3aa: CASSYSTSSGEITDTQYF
CDR3nt: TGTGCCAGCAGTTACTCGACGAGTAGCGGGGAGATCACAGATACGCAGTATTTT
abundance: .
v_gene: TRBV6-5
d_gene: TRBD2
j_gene: TRBJ2-3

CDR3aa: CSASTGNTEAFF
CDR3nt: TGCAGCGCCTCGACAGGGAACACTGAAGCTTTCTTT
abundance: .
v_gene: TRBV29-1
d_gene: .
j_gene: TRBJ1-1

CDR3aa: CSARDPRSSMETQYF
CDR3nt: TGCAGTGCTAGAGATCCACGGAGTAGCATGGAGACCCAGTACTTC
abundance: .
v_gene: TRBV20-1
d_gene: .
j_gene: TRBJ2-5

CDR3aa: CASSRVDANYGYTF
CDR3nt: TGTGCCAGCAGCCGGGTGGACGCTAACTATGGCTACACCTTC
abundance: .
v_gene: TRBV7-9
d_gene: .
j_gene: TRBJ1-2

CDR3aa: CASSRRLRGGLAPTDTQYF
CDR3nt: TGTGCCAGCAGTCGGAGACTAAGAGGGGGACTAGCGCCCACAGATACGCAGTATTTT
abundance: .
v_gene: TRBV7-2
d_gene: TRBD2
j_gene: TRBJ2-3

CDR3aa: CASSHQANRDGNTIYF
CDR3nt: TGTGCCAGCAGCCATCAAGCGAACAGGGATGGAAACACCATATATTTT
abundance: .
v_gene: TRBV9
d_gene: .
j_gene: TRBJ1-3

CDR3aa: CASSLRGDLAHEKLFF
CDR3nt: TGTGCCAGCAGCTTAAGGGGGGATCTCGCTCATGAAAAACTGTTTTTT
abundance: .
v_gene: TRBV7-3
d_gene: .
j_gene: TRBJ1-4

CDR3aa: CSARDPREQETQYF
CDR3nt: TGCAGTGCTAGAGACCCCAGGGAACAAGAGACCCAGTACTTC
abundance: many
v_gene: TRBV20-1
d_gene: .
j_gene: TRBJ2-5